This T cell receptor (beta chain) was profiled in a study of blood T cell repertoires in COVID-19. Trimming removed 5 bases from V and 3 bases from J, with 11 bases in between. Germline-derived CDR1 and CDR2 are SEHNR and FQNEAQ (reference sequence). The CDR3 is 14 amino acids. The data were produced by immunoSEQ multiplex PCR, yet TCRdb's version contains in-frame clones alone and is incomplete. The sample holds about 190,000 clones, 85% to 90% seen once. This TCR derives from a human donor in a cohort sampled during active COVID-19. The chain recombines TRBV7-9 with TRBJ2-1; perhaps TRBD2 as D (5 bases). Source material: peripheral blood. The CDR3 DNA reads as TGTGCCAGCAGCGGATACCGGGACTACAATGAGCAGTTCTTC. Encoded protein: CASSGYRDYNEQFF.